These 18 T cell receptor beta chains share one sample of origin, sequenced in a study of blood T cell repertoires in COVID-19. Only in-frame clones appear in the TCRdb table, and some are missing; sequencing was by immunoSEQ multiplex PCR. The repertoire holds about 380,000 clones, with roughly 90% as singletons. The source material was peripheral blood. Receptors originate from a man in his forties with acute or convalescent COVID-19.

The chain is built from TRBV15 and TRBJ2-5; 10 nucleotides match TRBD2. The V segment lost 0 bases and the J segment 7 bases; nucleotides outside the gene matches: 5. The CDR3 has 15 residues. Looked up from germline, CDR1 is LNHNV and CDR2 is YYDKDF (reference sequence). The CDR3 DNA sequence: TGTGCCACCAGCAGAGAAACTAGCGGGGTCGGGACCCAGTACTTC. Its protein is CATSRETSGVGTQYF.

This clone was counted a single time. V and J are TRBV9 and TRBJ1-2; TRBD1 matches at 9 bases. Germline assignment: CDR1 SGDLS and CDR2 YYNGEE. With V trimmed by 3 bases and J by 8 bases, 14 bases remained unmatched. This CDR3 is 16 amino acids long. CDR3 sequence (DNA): TGTGCCAGCAGCGCAGGGACAGGGTCGGGTATGGGAGGCTACACCTTC. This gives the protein CASSAGTGSGMGGYTF.

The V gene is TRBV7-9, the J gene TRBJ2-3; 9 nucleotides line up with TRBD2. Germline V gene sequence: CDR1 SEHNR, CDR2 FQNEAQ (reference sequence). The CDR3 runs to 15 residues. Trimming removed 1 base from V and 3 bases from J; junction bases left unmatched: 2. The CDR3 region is CASSLGSGRTDTQYF. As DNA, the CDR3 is TGTGCCAGCAGCTTAGGTAGCGGGAGAACAGATACGCAGTATTTT.

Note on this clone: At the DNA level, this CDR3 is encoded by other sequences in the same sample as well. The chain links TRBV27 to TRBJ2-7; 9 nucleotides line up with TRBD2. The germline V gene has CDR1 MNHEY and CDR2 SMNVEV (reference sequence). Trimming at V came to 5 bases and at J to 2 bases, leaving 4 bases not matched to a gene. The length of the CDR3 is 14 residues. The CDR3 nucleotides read TGTGCCAGCAGTCTCGGCGGGGGGGCCTACGAGCAGTACTTC. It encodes CASSLGGGAYEQYF.

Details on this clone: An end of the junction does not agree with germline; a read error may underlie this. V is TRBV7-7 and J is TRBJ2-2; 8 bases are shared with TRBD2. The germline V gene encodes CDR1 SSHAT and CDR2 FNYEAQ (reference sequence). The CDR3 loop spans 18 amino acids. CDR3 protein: CASSLPGRVLANTGELFF. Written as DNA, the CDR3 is TGTGCTAGCAGCTTACCCGGGAGGGTCCTCGCGAACACCGGGGAGCTGTTTTTT.

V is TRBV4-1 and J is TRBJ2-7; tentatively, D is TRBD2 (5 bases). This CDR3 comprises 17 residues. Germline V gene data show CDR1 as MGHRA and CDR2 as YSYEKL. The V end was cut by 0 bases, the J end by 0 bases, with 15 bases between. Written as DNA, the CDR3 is TGCGCCAGCAGCCAAGAAGACCTTAATCGGGGCTCCTACGAGCAGTACTTC. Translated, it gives CASSQEDLNRGSYEQYF.

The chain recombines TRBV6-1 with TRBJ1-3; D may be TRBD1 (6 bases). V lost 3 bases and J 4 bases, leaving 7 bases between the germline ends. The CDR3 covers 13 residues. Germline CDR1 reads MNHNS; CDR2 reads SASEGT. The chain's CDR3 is CASSEQGGNTIYF. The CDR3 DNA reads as TGTGCCAGCAGTGAGCAGGGGGGAAACACCATATATTTT.

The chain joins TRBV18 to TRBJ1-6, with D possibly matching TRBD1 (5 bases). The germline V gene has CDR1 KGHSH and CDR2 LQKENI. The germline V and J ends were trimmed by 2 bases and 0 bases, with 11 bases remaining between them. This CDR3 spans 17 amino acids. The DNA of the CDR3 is TGTGCCAGCTCACCAACAGGCACAAGCTCCTATAATTCACCCCTCCACTTT. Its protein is CASSPTGTSSYNSPLHF.

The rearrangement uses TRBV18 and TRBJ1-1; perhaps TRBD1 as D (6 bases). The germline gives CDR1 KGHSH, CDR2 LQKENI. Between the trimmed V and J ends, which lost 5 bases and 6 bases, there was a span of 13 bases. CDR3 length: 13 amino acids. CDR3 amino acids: CASSTTGKAEAFF. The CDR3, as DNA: TGTGCCAGCTCAACCACAGGGAAGGCTGAAGCTTTCTTT.

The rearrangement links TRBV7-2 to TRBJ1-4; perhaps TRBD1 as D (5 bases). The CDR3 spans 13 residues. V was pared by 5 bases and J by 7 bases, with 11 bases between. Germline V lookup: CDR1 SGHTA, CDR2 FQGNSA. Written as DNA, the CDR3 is TGTGCCAGCAGCGGGGGAGGCGGTGAAAAACTGTTTTTT. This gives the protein CASSGGGGEKLFF.

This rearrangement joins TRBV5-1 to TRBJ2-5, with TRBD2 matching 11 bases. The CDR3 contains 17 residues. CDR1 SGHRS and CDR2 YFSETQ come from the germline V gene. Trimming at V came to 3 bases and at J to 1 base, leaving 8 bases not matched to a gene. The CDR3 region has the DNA TGCGCCAGCAGCTCGAACCCTAGCGGGGGGATCCAAGAGACCCAGTACTTC. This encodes CASSSNPSGGIQETQYF.

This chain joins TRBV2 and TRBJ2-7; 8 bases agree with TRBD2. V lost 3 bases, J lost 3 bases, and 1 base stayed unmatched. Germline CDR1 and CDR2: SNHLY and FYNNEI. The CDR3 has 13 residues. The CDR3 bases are TGTGCCAGCAGTGACGCGGGAGGCTACGAGCAGTACTTC. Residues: CASSDAGGYEQYF.

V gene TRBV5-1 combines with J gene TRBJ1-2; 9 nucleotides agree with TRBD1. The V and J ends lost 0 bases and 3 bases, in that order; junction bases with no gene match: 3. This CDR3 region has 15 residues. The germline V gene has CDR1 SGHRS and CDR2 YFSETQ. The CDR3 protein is CASSLGTGAYYGYTF. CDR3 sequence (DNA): TGCGCCAGCAGCTTGGGGACAGGGGCATACTATGGCTACACCTTC.

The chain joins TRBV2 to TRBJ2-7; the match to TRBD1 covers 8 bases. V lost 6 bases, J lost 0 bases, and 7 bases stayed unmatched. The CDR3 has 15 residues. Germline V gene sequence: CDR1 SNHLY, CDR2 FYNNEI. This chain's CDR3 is CASRTGQGPSYEQYF. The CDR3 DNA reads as TGTGCCAGCAGGACAGGACAGGGTCCCTCCTACGAGCAGTACTTC.

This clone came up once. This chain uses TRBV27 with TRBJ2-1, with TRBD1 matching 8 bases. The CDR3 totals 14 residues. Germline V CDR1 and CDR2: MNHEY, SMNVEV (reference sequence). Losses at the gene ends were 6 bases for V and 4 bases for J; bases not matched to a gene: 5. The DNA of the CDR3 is TGTGCCAGCAGAAGACAGGGGCCTTACAATGAGCAGTTCTTC. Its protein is CASRRQGPYNEQFF.

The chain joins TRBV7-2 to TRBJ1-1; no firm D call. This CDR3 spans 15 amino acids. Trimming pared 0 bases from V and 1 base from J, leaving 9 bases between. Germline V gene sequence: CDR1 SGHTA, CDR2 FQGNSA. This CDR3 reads CASSLAPATNTEAFF. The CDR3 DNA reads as TGTGCCAGCAGCTTAGCCCCCGCTACGAACACTGAAGCTTTCTTT. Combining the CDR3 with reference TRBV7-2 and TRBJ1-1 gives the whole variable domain GAGVSQSPSNKVTEKGKDVELRCDPISGHTALYWYRQSLGQGLEFLIYFQGNSAPDKSGLPSDRFSAERTGGSVSTLTIQRTQQEDSAVYLCASSLAPATNTEAFFGQGTRLTVV.

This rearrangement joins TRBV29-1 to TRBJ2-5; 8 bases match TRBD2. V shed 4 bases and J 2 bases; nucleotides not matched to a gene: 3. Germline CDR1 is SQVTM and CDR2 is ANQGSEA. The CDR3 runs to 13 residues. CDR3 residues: CSVGAGGQETQYF. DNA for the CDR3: TGCAGCGTTGGGGCGGGGGGACAAGAGACCCAGTACTTC.

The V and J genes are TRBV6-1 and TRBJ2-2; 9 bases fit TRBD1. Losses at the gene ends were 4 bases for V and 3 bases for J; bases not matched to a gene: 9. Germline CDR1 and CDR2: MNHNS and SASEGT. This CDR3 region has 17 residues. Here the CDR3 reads CASSAIGTGSDTGELFF. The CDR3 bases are TGTGCCAGCAGTGCAATTGGGACAGGGTCGGACACCGGGGAGCTGTTTTTT.